A single sample gave rise to the 32 T cell receptor beta chains below, sequenced in a study of beta chain features in type 1 diabetes. Expressed TCRB transcripts got sequenced, as all isolated RNA was reverse transcribed. Sequencing used immunoSEQ multiplex PCR; TCRdb keeps in-frame clones, though not all of them. The sample yields about 320,000 clones, 14% seen once. The material sequenced was central memory CD4+ T cells from blood. The receptors originated from a man aged 30-40 years in good health.

This clone has a handful of counts. The chain links TRBV10-3 to TRBJ1-1, with TRBD1 as a possible D gene (5 bases). The CDR3 covers 12 residues. From germline, CDR1 is ENHRY and CDR2 SYGVKD. V was shortened by 4 bases and J by 5 bases, with 8 bases between the two germline ends. CDR3 in DNA: TGTGCCATCAGTGGGGGGGAGACTGAAGCTTTCTTT. This sequence encodes CAISGGETEAFF.

The chain joins TRBV10-3 to TRBJ1-1; 7 bases match TRBD1. CDR1 is ENHRY, CDR2 SYGVKD, per germline. The ends lost 6 bases at V and 1 base at J; junction bases unmatched: 14. The length of the CDR3 is 17 residues. CDR3 residues: CAISLDRVKMGNTEAFF. CDR3 sequence (DNA): TGTGCCATCAGCCTAGACAGGGTCAAAATGGGGAACACTGAAGCTTTCTTT.

This chain joins TRBV30 and TRBJ2-3; D call uncertain. The CDR3 extends over 12 amino acids. Germline assignment: CDR1 GTSNPN and CDR2 SVGIG (reference sequence). The germline V and J ends were trimmed by 0 bases and 3 bases, with 4 bases remaining between them. The CDR3 spells CAWSVGTDTQYF. In DNA form, the CDR3 reads TGTGCCTGGAGTGTTGGGACAGATACGCAGTATTTT.

V is TRBV11-2 and J is TRBJ2-1; 9 bases match TRBD2. V shed 1 base, J shed 9 bases, and the junction held 4 bases outside the gene matches. CDR3 length: 14 amino acids. Germline V gives CDR1 SGHAT, CDR2 FQNNGV. The CDR3 sequence: CASSLGLAEGEQFF. CDR3 DNA sequence: TGTGCCAGCAGCTTAGGACTAGCGGAGGGTGAGCAGTTCTTC.

The chain is built from TRBV7-2 and TRBJ1-2; 8 bases are a match to TRBD1. J lost 6 bases, V lost 5 bases, and 5 bases had no gene match. CDR3 length: 13 amino acids. Germline V lookup: CDR1 SGHTA, CDR2 FQGNSA. The CDR3 region is CASSARQGNGYTF. CDR3 coding DNA: TGTGCCAGCAGCGCGCGACAGGGGAATGGCTACACCTTC.

This clone was counted between two and nine times. The genes are TRBV7-2 and TRBJ2-7, with D perhaps matching TRBD1 (6 bases). Trimming took off 1 base at V and 5 bases at J, with 12 bases between the two ends. Germline-derived CDR1 and CDR2 are SGHTA and FQGNSA. The CDR3 consists of 14 residues. For the CDR3, the DNA is TGTGCCAGCAGCTTAGGTTGGGGGCGGGACGAGCAGTACGTC. Translating gives CASSLGWGRDEQYV.

The chain joins TRBV6-1 to TRBJ1-2, with 8 bases lining up with TRBD1. This CDR3 has 13 amino acids. The germline V gene encodes CDR1 MNHNS and CDR2 SASEGT. The V and J ends lost 4 bases and 9 bases, in that order; junction bases with no gene match: 7. The CDR3 nucleotides read TGTGCCAGCAGTGGCGGACAGGGTTTGAGCTACACCTTC. This sequence encodes CASSGGQGLSYTF.

This clone was counted between two and nine times. The chain carries TRBV7-2 and TRBJ2-1, with D perhaps assigned TRBD1 or TRBD2 (5 bases each). Between the trimmed V and J ends, which lost 0 bases and 8 bases, there was a span of 14 bases. This CDR3 has 15 amino acids. Germline lookup yields CDR1 SGHTA and CDR2 FQGNSA. In DNA, the CDR3 is TGTGCCAGCAGCTTAGCTGCCCTACCGGGGCATGAGCAGTTCTTC. Amino acids: CASSLAALPGHEQFF.

This clone showed up just a few times. The chain couples TRBV5-4 to TRBJ2-6; no clear D gene. This CDR3 spans 18 amino acids. V lost 3 bases, J lost 1 base, and 17 bases lay in between. CDR1 SGHNT and CDR2 YYREEE come from the germline V gene (reference sequence). For the CDR3, the DNA is TGTGCCAGCAGCTCCGGCCGACCGCCCCAATCTGGGGCCAACGTCCTGACTTTC. Protein sequence: CASSSGRPPQSGANVLTF. The variable domain in full, completed from reference TRBV5-4 and TRBJ2-6, reads ETGVTQSPTHLIKTRGQQVTLRCSSQSGHNTVSWYQQALGQGPQFIFQYYREEENGRGNFPPRFSGLQFPNYSSELNVNALELDDSALYLCASSSGRPPQSGANVLTFGAGSRLTVL.

This clone was observed a handful of times. This CDR3 reads CASSEFGDNYGYTF. The CDR3 DNA sequence: TGTGCCAGCAGTGAATTTGGTGATAACTATGGCTACACCTTC. V gene TRBV25-1 combines with J gene TRBJ1-2; no reliable D call. CDR1 is MGHDK and CDR2 is SYGVNS in the germline V gene. Deletions cut 1 base from V and 1 base from J, with 7 bases between. CDR3 length: 14 amino acids.

This clone came up a few times. A far larger clone is off by one base, so a read error is likely. The genes are TRBV4-3 and TRBJ2-3; no clear D gene. V lost 3 bases to trimming and J lost 2 bases, with 12 bases between them. The CDR3 runs to 15 residues. Germline CDR1 reads LGHNA; CDR2 reads YSLEER. DNA of the CDR3: TGCGCCAGCAGCCAGCTCTGGGGTCCCACAGATACGCAGTATTTT. This encodes CASSQLWGPTDTQYF.

The chain uses TRBV6-6 and TRBJ1-1, with D unresolved. Trimming left V 2 bases short and J 0 bases short, with 10 bases between. CDR1 is MNHNY, CDR2 SVGAGI, per germline (reference sequence). The CDR3 runs to 15 residues. CDR3: CASSYRRSMNTEAFF. DNA of the CDR3: TGTGCCAGCAGTTACCGTCGGAGCATGAACACTGAAGCTTTCTTT.

This chain connects TRBV19 to TRBJ2-2; a weak D match, TRBD2 (5 bases). V lost 9 bases and J 5 bases, leaving 19 bases between the germline ends. Germline V gene sequence: CDR1 LNHDA, CDR2 SQIVND (reference sequence). The CDR3 spans 15 residues. The DNA of the CDR3 is TGTGCCAGCACCAGTAGTAAAGGGAGTACCGGGGAGCTGTTTTTT. It translates to CASTSSKGSTGELFF.

The table lists this clone with a count of one. V is TRBV6-1 and J is TRBJ2-1; a possible D gene is TRBD1 (5 bases). Deletions cut 5 bases from V and 8 bases from J, with 10 bases between. CDR3 length: 12 amino acids. Germline V gene lookup returns CDR1 MNHNS and CDR2 SASEGT. The chain's CDR3 is CASSSRGDEQFF. CDR3 sequence (DNA): TGTGCCAGCAGTTCAAGGGGCGATGAGCAGTTCTTC.

This clone was seen repeatedly, ten times or more. V usage is TRBV4-1 and J usage is TRBJ1-1; D is unclear. CDR3 length equals 16 residues. V gave up 0 bases and J gave up 0 bases, with 11 bases separating them. Germline CDR1 reads MGHRA; CDR2 reads YSYEKL. CDR3 in DNA: TGCGCCAGCAGCCAAGAATCTAACGGAGTGAACACTGAAGCTTTCTTT. Amino acids: CASSQESNGVNTEAFF.

Only a few counts were recorded for this clone. The J gene is TRBJ1-6, the V gene TRBV4-3, with 7 positions matching TRBD1. Germline V gene sequence: CDR1 LGHNA, CDR2 YSLEER. CDR3 length: 19 amino acids. V gave up 0 bases and J gave up 10 bases; unmatched junction bases: 18. CDR3 region: CASSQELAGGVYAGSPLHF. In DNA form, the CDR3 reads TGCGCCAGCAGCCAAGAACTGGCAGGGGGAGTCTATGCAGGATCACCCCTCCACTTT.

This clone has a handful of counts. The chain has TRBV4-1 and TRBJ2-3, with TRBD2 matching over 11 bases. Germline-derived CDR1 and CDR2 are MGHRA and YSYEKL. J was trimmed by 5 bases and V by 5 bases; bases with no gene match: 6. The CDR3 has 15 amino acids. The CDR3: CASSTSGGGGDTQYF. The CDR3 nucleotides are TGCGCCAGCAGCACTAGCGGGGGAGGAGGAGATACGCAGTATTTT.

This chain links TRBV2 with TRBJ2-3; tentative D call: TRBD2 (6 bases). The CDR3 totals 15 residues. Looked up from germline, CDR1 is SNHLY and CDR2 is FYNNEI. V lost 1 base and J 3 bases, leaving 11 bases between the germline ends. CDR3 DNA sequence: TGTGCCAGCAGTGAAGTGTCTAGCGTTACAGATACGCAGTATTTT. Encoded protein: CASSEVSSVTDTQYF.

This clone was recorded many times. CDR3 region: CASSEALTGHAFF. CDR3 sequence (DNA): TGTGCCAGCAGTGAAGCGCTTACAGGGCACGCTTTCTTT. The chain recombines TRBV2 with TRBJ1-1, with D possibly TRBD1 on 6 matching bases. The CDR3 contains 13 residues. Germline V lookup: CDR1 SNHLY, CDR2 FYNNEI. Trimming left V 0 bases short and J 11 bases short, with 13 bases between.

V is TRBV4-3 and J is TRBJ1-5, with 10 bases fitting TRBD1. CDR3 size: 18 residues. V lost 2 bases to trimming and J lost 0 bases; unmatched junction nucleotides: 7. CDR1 is LGHNA and CDR2 is YSLEER in the germline V gene. The CDR3 nucleotides are TGCGCCAGCAGCCAACCTCCGGGACAGGGGTATAGCAATCAGCCCCAGCATTTT. Residues: CASSQPPGQGYSNQPQHF.

This clone came up a few times. The chain employs TRBV6-1 and TRBJ2-7; a weak D match, TRBD2 (5 bases). Trimming removed 2 bases at V and 9 bases at J, with 11 bases between. This CDR3 is built from 12 residues. Germline V lookup: CDR1 MNHNS, CDR2 SASEGT. The CDR3 DNA reads as TGTGCCAGCAGTGAAACAGACCGGGGGCAGTACGTC. This encodes CASSETDRGQYV.

A note on this clone: This same CDR3 is encoded by further DNA sequences in the sample. The rearrangement uses TRBV7-2 and TRBJ1-3; D is ambiguous. The CDR3 spans 13 residues. The ends were cut back, 5 bases at V and 1 base at J, with 6 bases in the middle. Germline CDR1 reads SGHTA; CDR2 reads FQGNSA. CDR3 coding DNA: TGTGCCAGCAGCCTGGGTTCTGGAAACACCATATATTTT. Translating it yields CASSLGSGNTIYF.

The chain employs TRBV5-1 and TRBJ2-5, with TRBD1 identical over 8 bases. Trimming at V came to 6 bases and at J to 5 bases, leaving 9 bases not matched to a gene. This CDR3 contains 14 residues. Germline V gives CDR1 SGHRS, CDR2 YFSETQ. CDR3 amino acids: CASTSDRADETQYF. CDR3 coding DNA: TGCGCCAGCACCTCGGACAGGGCGGATGAGACCCAGTACTTC. The full variable domain, in which reference TRBV5-1 and TRBJ2-5 provide the parts outside the CDR3, is KAGVTQTPRYLIKTRGQQVTLSCSPISGHRSVSWYQQTPGQGLQFLFEYFSETQRNKGNFPGRFSGRQFSNSRSEMNVSTLELGDSALYLCASTSDRADETQYFGPGTRLLVL.

A few counts support this clone. CDR3 in amino acids: CASSSGGTLAKNIQYF. The CDR3 DNA reads as TGTGCCAGCAGTTCTGGCGGGACCCTAGCCAAAAACATTCAGTACTTC. The V call is TRBV7-2, the J call TRBJ2-4, with D maybe TRBD2 (6 bases). The V and J ends lost 6 bases and 0 bases respectively, with 15 bases between them. The CDR3 length is 16 residues. Germline CDR1 SGHTA, CDR2 FQGNSA.

This clone appeared a few times. The chain combines TRBV7-2 with TRBJ1-1; TRBD1 agrees at 8 bases. This CDR3 is built from 13 residues. Looked up from germline, CDR1 is SGHTA and CDR2 is FQGNSA. V trimming: 8 bases; J trimming: 1 base; junction bases outside the gene matches: 3. In DNA form, the CDR3 reads TGTGCCAGCCTGGGACAGGCGAACACTGAAGCTTTCTTT. Its protein product is CASLGQANTEAFF.

CDR3 residues: CASSQDQGTDQPQHF. The DNA of the CDR3 is TGCGCCAGCAGCCAAGATCAGGGGACCGATCAGCCCCAGCATTTT. The chain is built from TRBV4-3 and TRBJ1-5; D is perhaps TRBD1 (6 bases). The germline gives CDR1 LGHNA, CDR2 YSLEER. Trimming cost V 0 bases and J 5 bases, with 11 bases left between them. CDR3 length: 15 amino acids.

This clone was counted at least ten times. J is TRBJ1-1 and V is TRBV12-5; the D is unclear. V lost 2 bases and J 3 bases, leaving 13 bases between the germline ends. Germline V CDR1 and CDR2: LGHNT, FRNRAP. CDR3 length: 15 residues. The CDR3 loop is CASGLSLSADTEAFF. The DNA for the CDR3 is TGTGCTAGTGGTTTGTCCCTGTCAGCCGACACTGAAGCTTTCTTT.

This chain connects TRBV4-3 to TRBJ2-5, with D tentatively TRBD1 or TRBD2 (6 bases each). CDR3 length: 18 residues. The ends were cut back, 4 bases at V and 5 bases at J, with 26 bases in the middle. The germline gives CDR1 LGHNA, CDR2 YSLEER. Here the CDR3 DNA reads TGCGCCAGCAGCCCAAGAGGGGGGAACAGGGCCCTCACCGAGACCCAGTACTTC. Translating gives CASSPRGGNRALTETQYF.

This clone has just a few counts. The rearrangement links TRBV6-8 to TRBJ2-7; tentative D call: TRBD1 (5 bases). CDR3 size: 13 residues. Trimming left V 5 bases short and J 3 bases short, with 11 bases between. Germline CDR1 is MNHGY and CDR2 is SAAAGT. The CDR3 loop reads CASSRQCYYEQYV. The CDR3 DNA sequence: TGTGCCAGCAGTCGACAGTGCTACTACGAGCAGTACGTC.

The genes are TRBV7-8 and TRBJ1-5; 9 bases are shared with TRBD1. The V and J ends lost 2 bases and 8 bases, in that order; junction bases with no gene match: 7. Germline V CDR1 and CDR2: SGHVS, FQNEAQ. The CDR3 has 15 residues. As DNA, the CDR3 is TGTGCCAGCAGCTTATGGGGACAGGGTGTCGAGCCCCAGCATTTT. It is translated as CASSLWGQGVEPQHF.

The J gene is TRBJ1-1, the V gene TRBV29-1; D is perhaps TRBD1 (5 bases). Trimming took off 4 bases at V and 6 bases at J, with 18 bases between the two ends. Per the germline V gene, CDR1 is SQVTM and CDR2 is ANQGSEA. CDR3 size: 14 residues. The CDR3 DNA sequence: TGCAGCGTTGTTAGGGGAGAACACGGTGCTGAAGCTTTCTTT. Protein sequence: CSVVRGEHGAEAFF.

This chain uses TRBV5-1 with TRBJ2-5, with D uncertain. The V gene's germline CDR1 is SGHRS and CDR2 YFSETQ. The CDR3 sequence is 14 residues long. V shed 0 bases and J shed 7 bases, with 13 bases lying between them. The CDR3 DNA reads as TGCGCCAGCAGCTTGGGGGTAGTCTCGGTGACCCAGTACTTC. Protein sequence: CASSLGVVSVTQYF.